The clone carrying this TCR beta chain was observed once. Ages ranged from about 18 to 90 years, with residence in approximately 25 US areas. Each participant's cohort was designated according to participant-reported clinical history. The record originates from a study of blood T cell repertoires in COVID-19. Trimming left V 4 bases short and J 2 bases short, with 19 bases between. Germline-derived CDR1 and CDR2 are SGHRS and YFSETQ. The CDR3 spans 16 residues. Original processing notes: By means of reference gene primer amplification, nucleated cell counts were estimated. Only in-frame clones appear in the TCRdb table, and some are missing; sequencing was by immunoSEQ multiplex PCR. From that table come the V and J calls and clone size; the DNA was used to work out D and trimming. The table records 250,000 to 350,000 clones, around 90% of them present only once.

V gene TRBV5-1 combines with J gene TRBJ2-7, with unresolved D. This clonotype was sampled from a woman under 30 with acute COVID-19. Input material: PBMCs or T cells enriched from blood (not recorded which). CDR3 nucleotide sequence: TGCGCCAGCAGCCTAAAAACAGATCCTCGCCCCTACGAGCAGTACTTC. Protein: CASSLKTDPRPYEQYF.